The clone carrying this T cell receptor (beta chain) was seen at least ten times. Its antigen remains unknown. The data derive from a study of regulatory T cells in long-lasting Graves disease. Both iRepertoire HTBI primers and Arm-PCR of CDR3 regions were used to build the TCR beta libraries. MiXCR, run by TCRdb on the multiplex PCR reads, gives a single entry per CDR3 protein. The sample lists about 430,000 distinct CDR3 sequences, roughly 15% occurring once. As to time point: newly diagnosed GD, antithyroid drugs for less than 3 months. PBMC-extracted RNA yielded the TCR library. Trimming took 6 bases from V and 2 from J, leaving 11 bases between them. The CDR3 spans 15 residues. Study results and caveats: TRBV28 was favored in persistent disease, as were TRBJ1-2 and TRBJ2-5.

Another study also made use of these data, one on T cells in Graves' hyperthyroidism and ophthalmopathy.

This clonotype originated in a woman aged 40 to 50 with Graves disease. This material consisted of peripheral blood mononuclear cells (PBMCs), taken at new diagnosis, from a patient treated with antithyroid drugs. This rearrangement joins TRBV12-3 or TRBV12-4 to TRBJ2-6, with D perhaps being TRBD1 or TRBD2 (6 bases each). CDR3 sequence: CASSSRGAGANVLTF. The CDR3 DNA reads TGTGCCAGCAGCTCGAGGGGGGCTGGGGCCAACGTCCTGACTTTC.